Listed here are 23 T cell receptor beta chains from one sample, sequenced in a study of OX40 agonist ivuxolimab in advanced cancers. Data came from immunoSEQ multiplex PCR; TCRdb stores just in-frame clones and leaves some out. The sample consists of about 66,000 clones, more than 75% of them appearing once. This material consisted of CD4+ or CD8+ T cells sorted from blood, taken in a trial of the OX40 agonist ivuxolimab. These TCRs come from an adult with an advanced solid tumor such as melanoma, head and neck, liver or kidney cancer.

Of note for this clone: The junction and the germline gene differ at one end; a read error may be behind it. J is TRBJ1-2 and V is TRBV14; D gene ambiguous. The CDR3 spans 15 residues. CDR1 is SGHDN and CDR2 is FVKESK in the germline V gene. The CDR3, as DNA: TGTGCCAGCAGCAAAGACGGCAGATCTAACTATGGCTACACCTTC. Protein: CASSKDGRSNYGYTF.

V is TRBV19 and J is TRBJ1-5, with a tentative D call TRBD1 (6 bases). The CDR3 extends over 12 amino acids. CDR1 is LNHDA and CDR2 is SQIVND in the germline V gene (reference sequence). V shed 4 bases and J shed 7 bases, with 8 bases lying between them. DNA of the CDR3: TGTGCCAGTAGTAGCAGGGGACAGCCCCAGCATTTT. This codes for CASSSRGQPQHF.

This clone was picked up one time. V is TRBV11-2 and J is TRBJ2-3; 12 nucleotides align to TRBD2. This CDR3 has 15 amino acids. Germline V gene sequence: CDR1 SGHAT, CDR2 FQNNGV. The ends lost 6 bases at V and 6 bases at J; junction bases unmatched: 7. This CDR3 is CASSFRLAGVDTQYF. The CDR3 DNA sequence: TGTGCCAGCAGTTTTCGACTAGCGGGGGTGGATACGCAGTATTTT.

In its sample, this clone was seen a few times. The V gene is TRBV14, the J gene TRBJ2-2, with D unclear. Deletions cut 1 base from V and 6 bases from J, with 6 bases between. The CDR3 is made up of 13 amino acids. Looked up from germline, CDR1 is SGHDN and CDR2 is FVKESK. CDR3 in amino acids: CASSQVYSGELFF. The CDR3 DNA reads TGTGCCAGCAGCCAAGTGTACTCCGGGGAGCTGTTTTTT.

The gene calls are TRBV6-5 and TRBJ2-3; maybe TRBD1 (6 bases). The CDR3 covers 16 residues. Trimming took off 0 bases at V and 4 bases at J, with 14 bases between the two ends. Germline loops: CDR1 MNHEY, CDR2 SVGAGI. The CDR3 loop is CASSYSRQGLADTQYF. CDR3 nucleotide sequence: TGTGCCAGCAGTTACTCGAGGCAGGGGCTAGCAGATACGCAGTATTTT.

The chain links TRBV5-4 to TRBJ2-2; 11 bases agree with TRBD1. This CDR3 is 15 amino acids long. CDR1 and CDR2 from the germline V gene are SGHNT and YYREEE (reference sequence). The V and J ends lost 4 bases and 7 bases, in that order; junction bases with no gene match: 6. The CDR3 reads CASSPGQGAVGELFF. In DNA, the CDR3 is TGTGCCAGCAGCCCCGGACAGGGGGCCGTCGGGGAGCTGTTTTTT.

The chain couples TRBV7-2 to TRBJ1-2; D might be TRBD1 (5 bases). The CDR3 length is 13 residues. V was clipped by 5 bases and J by 8 bases, with 15 bases between them. The germline V gene encodes CDR1 SGHTA and CDR2 FQGNSA. CDR3 sequence: CASSLPRQGGYTF. DNA of the CDR3: TGTGCCAGCAGCCTCCCGAGGCAGGGAGGCTACACCTTC.

The genes are TRBV7-2 and TRBJ1-5; 7 bases align to TRBD1. This CDR3 spans 14 amino acids. Germline V gene sequence: CDR1 SGHTA, CDR2 FQGNSA. Germline trimming cut 5 bases from V and 7 bases from J; bases unmatched to any gene: 8. CDR3 nucleotide sequence: TGTGCCAGCAGCCCTACAGGGGTTGGGCAGCCCCAGCATTTT. This sequence encodes CASSPTGVGQPQHF. Using reference TRBV7-2 and TRBJ1-5 for the parts outside the CDR3, the full variable domain is GAGVSQSPSNKVTEKGKDVELRCDPISGHTALYWYRQSLGQGLEFLIYFQGNSAPDKSGLPSDRFSAERTGGSVSTLTIQRTQQEDSAVYLCASSPTGVGQPQHFGDGTRLSIL.

The chain has TRBV20-1 and TRBJ1-1; D gene unclear. The CDR3 loop spans 11 amino acids. Trimming left V 0 bases short and J 3 bases short, with 2 bases between. Germline V lookup: CDR1 DFQATT, CDR2 SNEGSKA (reference sequence). CDR3 protein: CSARDDTEAFF. The CDR3 DNA follows: TGCAGTGCTAGAGATGACACTGAAGCTTTCTTT.

V usage is TRBV6-5 and J usage is TRBJ1-2; D may be TRBD1 (6 bases). Trimming pared 6 bases from V and 7 bases from J, leaving 21 bases between. The CDR3 is made up of 15 amino acids. CDR1 is MNHEY, CDR2 SVGAGI, per germline. CDR3 region: CASSPRAGASSGYTF. CDR3 in DNA: TGTGCCAGCAGCCCGAGAGCAGGGGCGTCGAGTGGCTACACCTTC.

The rearrangement uses TRBV5-6 and TRBJ2-1, with TRBD2 matching 11 bases. CDR3 length: 14 amino acids. Germline V CDR1 and CDR2: SGHDT, YYEEEE. V shed 0 bases, J shed 9 bases, and the junction held 2 bases outside the gene matches. CDR3 DNA sequence: TGTGCCAGCAGCTTGGTAGCGGGGGGGCCTGAGCAGTTCTTC. It is translated as CASSLVAGGPEQFF.

A word on this clone: The same CDR3 can be traced to other DNA sequences in this sample. V gene TRBV4-2 combines with J gene TRBJ1-1, with D possibly TRBD1 on 5 matching bases. The CDR3 runs 14 residues. Trimming pared 1 base from V and 1 base from J, leaving 7 bases between. CDR1 is LGHNA and CDR2 is YNFKEQ in the germline V gene. The CDR3 loop is CASSQAGGNTEAFF. Written as DNA, the CDR3 is TGTGCCAGCAGCCAAGCGGGGGGGAACACTGAAGCTTTCTTT.

This chain joins TRBV6-6 and TRBJ1-3, with D hard to call. The CDR3 extends over 16 amino acids. CDR1 is MNHNY, CDR2 SVGAGI, per germline (reference sequence). V gave up 5 bases and J gave up 2 bases, with 16 bases separating them. The CDR3 nucleotides are TGTGCCAGCAGTCCCCGGGAGCCCAGGACTGGAAACACCATATATTTT. Protein: CASSPREPRTGNTIYF.

The table lists this clone with a count of one. The J gene is TRBJ1-2, the V gene TRBV10-3; no definite D call. V was clipped by 2 bases and J by 6 bases, with 10 bases between them. CDR1 is ENHRY, CDR2 SYGVKD, per germline. The CDR3 length is 13 residues. The CDR3: CAISEKTGNGYTF. CDR3 sequence (DNA): TGTGCCATCAGTGAGAAGACGGGCAATGGCTACACCTTC.

The V and J genes are TRBV6-1 and TRBJ1-5; a weak D match, TRBD1 (5 bases). Trimming cost V 8 bases and J 3 bases, with 17 bases left between them. Germline values: CDR1 MNHNS, CDR2 SASEGT. The CDR3 totals 15 residues. Here the CDR3 reads CASARGTIANQPQHF. CDR3 DNA sequence: TGTGCCAGCGCAAGGGGAACGATTGCCAATCAGCCCCAGCATTTT.

This rearrangement joins TRBV7-8 to TRBJ1-3, with 7 bases lining up with TRBD1. Germline V lookup: CDR1 SGHVS, CDR2 FQNEAQ. V dropped 5 bases and J dropped 4; count of bases not matched to a gene: 8. The CDR3 covers 15 residues. This CDR3 is CASSLTTGSGNTIYF. The DNA for the CDR3 is TGTGCCAGCAGCCTGACGACAGGGAGCGGAAACACCATATATTTT.

The CDR3 loop reads CASSLGQGSYTF. Written as DNA, the CDR3 is TGTGCCAGCAGCCTGGGACAGGGGTCCTACACCTTC. The rearrangement links TRBV7-9 to TRBJ1-2, with TRBD1 identical over 10 bases. Trimming at V came to 5 bases and at J to 10 bases, leaving 4 bases not matched to a gene. Germline V gene lookup returns CDR1 SEHNR and CDR2 FQNEAQ (reference sequence). The CDR3 spans 12 residues.

V gene TRBV6-5 combines with J gene TRBJ1-4; 12 bases map to TRBD1. The ends lost 6 bases at V and 7 bases at J; junction bases unmatched: 3. This CDR3 contains 14 residues. In germline, CDR1 is MNHEY, CDR2 SVGAGI. In DNA, the CDR3 is TGTGCCAGCAGGGGACAGGGGGCGGGTGAAAAACTGTTTTTT. Amino acids: CASRGQGAGEKLFF.

CDR3 bases: TGTGCCAGCAGCACTGGCGGGACAGGGACGTTTGAGCAGTACTTC. Its protein is CASSTGGTGTFEQYF. The chain uses TRBV5-6 and TRBJ2-7; TRBD1 matches 9 bases. Trimming took 4 bases from V and 7 from J; bases not matched to a gene: 12. This CDR3 is built from 15 residues. The germline V gene has CDR1 SGHDT and CDR2 YYEEEE. The variable domain in full, completed from reference TRBV5-6 and TRBJ2-7, reads DAGVTQSPTHLIKTRGQQVTLRCSPKSGHDTVSWYQQALGQGPQFIFQYYEEEERQRGNFPDRFSGHQFPNYSSELNVNALLLGDSALYLCASSTGGTGTFEQYFGPGTRLTVT.

The chain carries TRBV7-2 and TRBJ2-1, with D perhaps assigned TRBD1 or TRBD2 (5 bases each). Germline values: CDR1 SGHTA, CDR2 FQGNSA. V dropped 0 bases and J dropped 7 bases, with 16 bases sitting between them. This CDR3 has 16 amino acids. Here the CDR3 reads CASSLAGEQGRNEQFF. The DNA of the CDR3 is TGTGCCAGCAGCTTAGCGGGGGAGCAGGGAAGAAATGAGCAGTTCTTC. Filled out from reference TRBV7-2 and TRBJ2-1, the complete variable domain reads GAGVSQSPSNKVTEKGKDVELRCDPISGHTALYWYRQSLGQGLEFLIYFQGNSAPDKSGLPSDRFSAERTGGSVSTLTIQRTQQEDSAVYLCASSLAGEQGRNEQFFGPGTRLTVL.

The rearrangement joins TRBV7-9 to TRBJ2-7; D possibly corresponds to TRBD1 (5 bases). Germline values: CDR1 SEHNR, CDR2 FQNEAQ (reference sequence). The CDR3 is made up of 14 amino acids. The V end was cut by 4 bases, the J end by 0 bases, with 10 bases between. Here the CDR3 reads CASSSWTNSYEQYF. CDR3 nucleotides: TGTGCCAGCAGCTCCTGGACAAACTCCTACGAGCAGTACTTC.

The rearrangement joins TRBV4-3 to TRBJ1-2; D gene uncertain. This CDR3 has 10 amino acids. From germline, CDR1 is LGHNA and CDR2 YSLEER. Trimming left V 10 bases short and J 7 bases short, with 10 bases between. The CDR3 nucleotides are TGCGCCACCCCCCTGGGTGGCTACACCTTC. It is translated as CATPLGGYTF.

This chain connects TRBV9 to TRBJ1-6, with 7 positions matching TRBD1. Germline-derived CDR1 and CDR2 are SGDLS and YYNGEE. The ends lost 3 bases at V and 6 bases at J; junction bases unmatched: 3. There are 14 residues in the CDR3. CDR3: CASSEAGGNSPLHF. In nucleotides, the CDR3 is TGTGCCAGCAGCGAAGCAGGGGGTAATTCACCCCTCCACTTT.